A selection of T cell receptor beta chains follows, all from one sample in a study of PD-1 blockade in classical Hodgkin lymphoma. Sequencing used immunoSEQ multiplex PCR; TCRdb keeps in-frame clones, though not all of them. The repertoire consists of fewer than 100,000 clones, with just under 95% occurring once and the leading ten covering 2.8%. Sequences were derived from peripheral blood mononuclear cells (PBMCs), sampled at baseline. These receptors were taken from a human donor with classical Hodgkin lymphoma. The conserved cysteine and the conserved F or W are not part of the CDR3 here. The order of the fields is D gene, V gene, CDR3 protein. D genes are given only for firm matches.

. | TRBV6-1 | ASSEGEGGGPWETQY
TRBD1 | TRBV2 | ASSVGTESNEKLF
TRBD1 | TRBV30 | AWSLDRGYGYT
TRBD2 | TRBV5-4 | ASSGGGTSFDEQF
. | TRBV10-3 | AISEAGTVPEAF
. | TRBV18 | ASSPGDNYEQY
. | TRBV15 | ATSATGSGYGYT
TRBD2 | TRBV6-5 | ASSYGLAGTDTQY
. | TRBV9 | ASSVAGYSQNIQY
. | TRBV30 | AWSVGRDTQY
TRBD2 | TRBV27 | ASSLKRLAGQETQY
TRBD1 | TRBV25-1 | ASSETGQVQY
TRBD2 | TRBV25-1 | ASSEWGRVAETQY
. | TRBV10-2 | ASREGSGIAEAF
TRBD1 | TRBV9 | ASSGDRGFSNQPQH
. | TRBV7-2 | ASSLGVRQPVHQPQH
TRBD1 | TRBV6-5 | ASTETGLRDTEAF
. | TRBV5-8 | ASSGTRHQPQH
TRBD2 | TRBV7-3 | ASSLSSGRYFNEQF
. | TRBV6-5 | ASGTGTLNTGELF
TRBD1 | TRBV30 | AWNRDSPREQY
TRBD2 | TRBV11-2 | ASSPRGGITIDEQF
. | TRBV9 | ASSAWGTEAF
TRBD2 | TRBV6-4 | ASSGLAGGEQF
. | TRBV7-9 | ASSLDLGGYT
TRBD2 | TRBV4-1 | ASSQVGLAGNYEQY
. | TRBV19 | ASSMVHNQETQY
TRBD2 | TRBV6-1 | ASRLAGDNEQF
. | TRBV6-6 | ASSYLAGPTYEQF
. | TRBV28 | ASNRRETQTGELF
TRBD1 | TRBV10-3 | AIRSGQDNYGYT
. | TRBV15 | ATSEPRGRAKGGLEAF
. | TRBV11-2 | ASSSSVGRAQEQY
. | TRBV6-5 | ASSYAWGAGEQY
. | TRBV9 | ASSRASFGDTQY
. | TRBV4-1 | ASSQEGYNEQF
. | TRBV6-5 | ASSPLEGGEKLF
. | TRBV28 | ASSLKTGTQPQH
TRBD1 | TRBV14 | ASRRGQTLATNEKLF
. | TRBV2 | ASILGGETEKLF
TRBD1 | TRBV30 | AWRGDREGEQY
TRBD2 | TRBV7-3 | ASSSGLHQETQY
. | TRBV6-9 | ASSYSGRGENTEAF
. | TRBV27 | ASSSQLGRGTEAF